Listed below are T cell receptor beta chains from one sample, sequenced in a study of blood T cell repertoires in COVID-19. Only in-frame clones appear in the TCRdb table, and some are missing; sequencing was by immunoSEQ multiplex PCR. The sample has tens of thousands of clones, 75% to 85% seen once. The sample taken for sequencing was peripheral blood. These receptors all come from a woman older than 75 with acute or convalescent COVID-19. Each CDR3 is given with its conserved first and last residue. The order of the fields is J gene, D gene, clone size, V gene, CDR3 protein, CDR3 DNA. A D gene is named only where the DNA matches it firmly. Size tells how often a clone was seen (once, few, many) or the class of an expanded clone, and some rows leave it out.

J: TRBJ2-1; D: NA; size: once; V: TRBV2; CDR3: CASSPYNEQFF; DNA: TGTGCCAGCAGCCCTTACAATGAGCAGTTCTTC
J: TRBJ1-2; D: TRBD1; size: NA; V: TRBV5-1; CDR3: CASSLGTGNYGYTF; DNA: TGCGCCAGCAGCTTGGGGACAGGGAACTATGGCTACACCTTC
J: TRBJ1-3; D: TRBD1; size: NA; V: TRBV5-4; CDR3: CASSSRDSGNTIYF; DNA: TGTGCCAGCAGCTCGAGGGACAGTGGAAACACCATATATTTT
J: TRBJ1-2; D: NA; size: NA; V: TRBV10-2; CDR3: CASTRRRTQEDGYTF; DNA: TGCGCCAGCACCCGTAGACGGACCCAGGAGGATGGCTACACCTTC
J: TRBJ1-3; D: NA; size: NA; V: TRBV18; CDR3: CASSPHKVPRGHFSGNTIYF; DNA: TGTGCCAGCTCACCTCACAAGGTTCCCCGTGGACACTTCTCTGGAAACACCATATATTTT
J: TRBJ2-1; D: TRBD1; size: NA; V: TRBV9; CDR3: CASSPRQGSDNEQFF; DNA: TGTGCCAGCAGCCCCCGACAGGGTTCGGACAATGAGCAGTTCTTC
J: TRBJ1-2; D: NA; size: NA; V: TRBV27; CDR3: CASSLSSGVSGYTF; DNA: TGTGCCAGCAGTTTAAGTTCAGGGGTATCTGGCTACACCTTC
J: TRBJ2-5; D: NA; size: NA; V: TRBV24-1; CDR3: CATSDRETQYF; DNA: TGTGCCACCAGTGATCGAGAGACCCAGTACTTC
J: TRBJ2-5; D: TRBD1; size: few; V: TRBV29-1; CDR3: CSVTPTGGAETQYF; DNA: TGCAGCGTTACTCCTACAGGGGGCGCAGAGACCCAGTACTTC
J: TRBJ1-2; D: NA; size: NA; V: TRBV3-1/TRBV3-2; CDR3: CASSQGGGSYGYTF; DNA: TGTGCCAGCAGCCAAGGGGGGGGGAGCTATGGCTACACCTTC
J: TRBJ1-1; D: NA; size: once; V: TRBV7-3; CDR3: CASSLTSFLNTEAFF; DNA: TGTGCCAGCAGCTTAACGAGTTTTCTGAACACTGAAGCTTTCTTT
J: TRBJ2-3; D: TRBD2; size: NA; V: TRBV7-9; CDR3: CASSLGSGGPKRRTDTQYF; DNA: TGTGCCAGCAGCTTAGGGAGCGGGGGGCCCAAACGTCGCACAGATACGCAGTATTTT
J: TRBJ2-3; D: TRBD2; size: NA; V: TRBV7-9; CDR3: CASSHSGATDTQYF; DNA: TGTGCCAGCAGCCATAGCGGGGCCACAGATACGCAGTATTTT
J: TRBJ2-4; D: NA; size: NA; V: TRBV3-1/TRBV3-2; CDR3: CASSQGQFLAKNIQYF; DNA: TGTGCCAGCAGTCAGGGACAATTTCTAGCCAAAAACATTCAGTACTTC
J: TRBJ1-1; D: TRBD1; size: NA; V: TRBV15; CDR3: CATSSWDRGNTEAFF; DNA: TGTGCCACCAGCAGTTGGGACAGAGGGAACACTGAAGCTTTCTTT
J: TRBJ1-4; D: NA; size: few; V: TRBV6-5; CDR3: CASRRADEKLFF; DNA: TGTGCCAGCAGACGAGCCGATGAAAAACTGTTTTTT
J: TRBJ1-6; D: NA; size: NA; V: TRBV2; CDR3: CASRGDRNSPLHF; DNA: TGTGCCAGCAGAGGCGACAGAAATTCACCCCTCCACTTT
J: TRBJ2-7; D: TRBD2; size: NA; V: TRBV4-2; CDR3: CASSQGLAPAYEQYF; DNA: TGTGCCAGCAGCCAAGGACTAGCTCCCGCCTACGAGCAGTACTTC
J: TRBJ2-7; D: TRBD1; size: NA; V: TRBV19; CDR3: CASSRQGVSYEQYF; DNA: TGTGCCAGTAGCCGACAGGGGGTCTCCTACGAGCAGTACTTC
J: TRBJ2-3; D: TRBD2; size: once; V: TRBV5-6; CDR3: CASSPGLAGGPWRTDTQYF; DNA: TGTGCCAGCAGCCCGGGACTAGCGGGAGGGCCTTGGCGCACAGATACGCAGTATTTT
J: TRBJ2-3; D: TRBD2; size: NA; V: TRBV2; CDR3: CASSHITGLAGVTDTQYF; DNA: TGTGCCAGCAGCCACATCACGGGACTAGCGGGAGTGACAGATACGCAGTATTTT
J: TRBJ2-7; D: NA; size: NA; V: TRBV27; CDR3: CASSLGLGAYEQYF; DNA: TGTGCCAGCAGTTTAGGGTTAGGGGCCTACGAGCAGTACTTC
J: TRBJ1-3; D: NA; size: NA; V: TRBV6-5; CDR3: CASFRGTGNTIYF; DNA: TGTGCCAGCTTTAGAGGAACTGGAAACACCATATATTTT
J: TRBJ1-1; D: NA; size: once; V: TRBV11-2; CDR3: CASSLRWGVMDTEAFF; DNA: TGTGCCAGCAGCTTACGGTGGGGGGTGATGGACACTGAAGCTTTCTTT
J: TRBJ1-1; D: TRBD1; size: few; V: TRBV3-1/TRBV3-2; CDR3: CASSLRDRGLNTEAFF; DNA: TGTGCCAGCAGCCTCAGGGACAGGGGTTTGAACACTGAAGCTTTCTTT
J: TRBJ1-5; D: NA; size: NA; V: TRBV7-9; CDR3: CASSFVQIQPQHF; DNA: TGTGCCAGCAGCTTCGTGCAGATCCAGCCCCAGCATTTT
J: TRBJ2-7; D: TRBD2; size: once; V: TRBV7-7; CDR3: CASSRLGGYEQYF; DNA: TGTGCCAGCAGCCGCCTGGGGGGGTACGAGCAGTACTTC
J: TRBJ1-5; D: TRBD1; size: NA; V: TRBV27; CDR3: CASSLIGTGINQPQHF; DNA: TGTGCCAGCAGTCTAATCGGGACAGGGATTAATCAGCCCCAGCATTTT
J: TRBJ1-1; D: NA; size: once; V: TRBV6-5; CDR3: CASSLQGRAEAFF; DNA: TGTGCCAGCAGTCTACAGGGTCGGGCTGAAGCTTTCTTT
J: TRBJ2-3; D: TRBD1; size: NA; V: TRBV11-2; CDR3: CASSLVPFGTGVTDTQYF; DNA: TGTGCCAGCAGCTTAGTACCCTTTGGGACAGGGGTCACAGATACGCAGTATTTT
J: TRBJ2-2; D: TRBD2; size: NA; V: TRBV11-2; CDR3: CASSGLRGANTGELFF; DNA: TGTGCCAGCAGCGGGCTGCGGGGGGCGAACACCGGGGAGCTGTTTTTT
J: TRBJ1-5; D: NA; size: NA; V: TRBV19; CDR3: CASSNRGSNSNQPQHF; DNA: TGTGCCAGTAGTAATAGGGGTTCTAATAGCAATCAGCCCCAGCATTTT
J: TRBJ2-1; D: TRBD1; size: few; V: TRBV15; CDR3: CATSRGSGQGSNEQFF; DNA: TGTGCCACCAGCAGAGGGTCCGGACAGGGCTCCAATGAGCAGTTCTTC
J: TRBJ2-3; D: NA; size: NA; V: TRBV5-5; CDR3: CASSIGTGELSTDTQYF; DNA: TGTGCCAGCAGCATCGGCACAGGAGAACTTAGCACAGATACGCAGTATTTT
J: TRBJ2-7; D: TRBD2; size: few; V: TRBV11-2; CDR3: CASSSYGKLAGGGYEQYF; DNA: TGTGCCAGCAGCTCTTATGGGAAATTAGCGGGAGGAGGGTACGAGCAGTACTTC
J: TRBJ1-5; D: NA; size: NA; V: TRBV9; CDR3: CASSVDHTSNQPQHF; DNA: TGTGCCAGCAGCGTAGACCACACTAGCAATCAGCCCCAGCATTTT
J: TRBJ1-3; D: TRBD1; size: NA; V: TRBV9; CDR3: CASSPQGALGNTIYF; DNA: TGTGCCAGCAGCCCACAGGGGGCGCTTGGAAACACCATATATTTT
J: TRBJ1-5; D: NA; size: NA; V: TRBV5-1; CDR3: CASSLGRGSNQPQHF; DNA: TGCGCCAGCAGCTTGGGAAGGGGAAGCAATCAGCCCCAGCATTTT
J: TRBJ2-3; D: TRBD2; size: NA; V: TRBV5-4; CDR3: CASSLLAGGITDTQYF; DNA: TGTGCCAGCAGCTTACTAGCGGGGGGGATCACAGATACGCAGTATTTT
J: TRBJ2-6; D: NA; size: few; V: TRBV2; CDR3: CASSENSYSGANVLTF; DNA: TGTGCCAGCAGTGAAAACAGTTACTCTGGGGCCAACGTCCTGACTTTC
J: TRBJ2-3; D: NA; size: once; V: TRBV18; CDR3: CASSPSHVSTDTQYF; DNA: TGTGCCAGCTCACCAAGCCACGTTAGCACAGATACGCAGTATTTT
J: TRBJ1-5; D: TRBD1; size: NA; V: TRBV15; CDR3: CATSREDRGNQPQHF; DNA: TGTGCCACCAGCAGGGAGGACAGGGGCAATCAGCCCCAGCATTTT
J: TRBJ1-1; D: TRBD1; size: NA; V: TRBV4-1; CDR3: CASSRGDSVEAFF; DNA: TGCGCCAGCAGCCGCGGGGACAGTGTAGAAGCTTTCTTT
J: TRBJ1-1; D: TRBD1; size: NA; V: TRBV18; CDR3: CASSMTGEVTEAFF; DNA: TGTGCCAGCTCAATGACAGGGGAGGTCACTGAAGCTTTCTTT
J: TRBJ2-7; D: NA; size: NA; V: TRBV11-3; CDR3: CASSLDTSPSYEQYF; DNA: TGTGCCAGCAGCTTAGATACTAGTCCCTCCTACGAGCAGTACTTC
J: TRBJ2-3; D: NA; size: NA; V: TRBV6-6; CDR3: CASTGFGDTQYF; DNA: TGTGCCAGCACCGGGTTCGGGGATACGCAGTATTTT
J: TRBJ2-3; D: TRBD2; size: few; V: TRBV19; CDR3: CASSISRGTSGSTDTQYF; DNA: TGTGCCAGTAGTATAAGCCGGGGGACTAGCGGAAGCACAGATACGCAGTATTTT
J: TRBJ2-5; D: TRBD1; size: NA; V: TRBV7-3; CDR3: CASSRTGGWETQYF; DNA: TGTGCCAGCAGCAGGACAGGGGGCTGGGAGACCCAGTACTTC
J: TRBJ2-2; D: TRBD2; size: NA; V: TRBV19; CDR3: CAISGTRDTGELFF; DNA: TGTGCCATATCCGGGACTAGGGACACCGGGGAGCTGTTTTTT
J: TRBJ2-3; D: NA; size: NA; V: TRBV2; CDR3: CASSAPASGSTDTQYF; DNA: TGTGCCAGCAGTGCCCCCGCGAGCGGTAGCACAGATACGCAGTATTTT
J: TRBJ1-1; D: NA; size: NA; V: TRBV12-5; CDR3: CASGLRQEATEAFF; DNA: TGTGCTAGTGGTTTGAGGCAGGAGGCCACTGAAGCTTTCTTT
J: TRBJ2-7; D: TRBD1; size: NA; V: TRBV12-3/TRBV12-4; CDR3: CASRSTGGNEQYF; DNA: TGTGCCAGCAGGTCGACAGGGGGTAACGAGCAGTACTTC
J: TRBJ2-7; D: TRBD1; size: NA; V: TRBV7-3; CDR3: CASSLGDSTEQYF; DNA: TGTGCCAGCAGCTTAGGGGACAGTACCGAGCAGTACTTC
J: TRBJ2-2; D: NA; size: NA; V: TRBV12-5; CDR3: CASGTPRQLAGRGELFF; DNA: TGTGCTAGTGGAACCCCTCGACAGCTCGCTGGGCGCGGGGAGCTGTTTTTT